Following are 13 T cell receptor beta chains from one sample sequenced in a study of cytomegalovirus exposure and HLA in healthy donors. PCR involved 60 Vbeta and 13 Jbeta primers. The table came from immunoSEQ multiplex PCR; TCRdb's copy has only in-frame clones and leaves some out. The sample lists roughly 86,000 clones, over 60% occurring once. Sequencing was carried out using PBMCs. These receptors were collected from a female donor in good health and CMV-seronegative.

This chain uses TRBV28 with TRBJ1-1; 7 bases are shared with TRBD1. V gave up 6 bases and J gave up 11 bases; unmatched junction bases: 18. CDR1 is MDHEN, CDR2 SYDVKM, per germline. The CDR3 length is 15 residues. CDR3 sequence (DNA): TGTGCCAGCAGCCCAATCAGACAGGGAGGCTCTAAGGCTTTCTTT. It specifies CASSPIRQGGSKAFF. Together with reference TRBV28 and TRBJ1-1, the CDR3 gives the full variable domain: DVKVTQSSRYLVKRTGEKVFLECVQDMDHENMFWYRQDPGLGLRLIYFSYDVKMKEKGDIPEGYSVSREKKERFSLILESASTNQTSMYLCASSPIRQGGSKAFFGQGTRLTVV.

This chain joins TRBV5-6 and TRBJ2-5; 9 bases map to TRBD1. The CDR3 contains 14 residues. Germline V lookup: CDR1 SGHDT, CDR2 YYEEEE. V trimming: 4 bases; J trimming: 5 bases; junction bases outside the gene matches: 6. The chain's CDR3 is CASSVGTGTETQYF. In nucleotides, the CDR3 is TGTGCCAGCAGCGTGGGGACAGGGACGGAGACCCAGTACTTC.

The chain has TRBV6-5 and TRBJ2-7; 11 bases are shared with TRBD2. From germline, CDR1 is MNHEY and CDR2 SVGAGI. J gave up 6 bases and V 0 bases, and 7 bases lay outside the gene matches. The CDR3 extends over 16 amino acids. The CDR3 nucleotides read TGTGCCAGCAGTTACTCCTTTAGCGGGAGGGCCCGCGAGCAGTACTTC. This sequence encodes CASSYSFSGRAREQYF.

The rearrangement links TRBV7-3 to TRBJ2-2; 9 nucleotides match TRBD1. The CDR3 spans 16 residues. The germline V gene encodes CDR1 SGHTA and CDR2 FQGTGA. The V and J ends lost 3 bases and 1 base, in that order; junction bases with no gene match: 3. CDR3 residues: CASSLMGQGNTGELFF. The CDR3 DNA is TGTGCCAGCAGCTTGATGGGACAGGGGAACACCGGGGAGCTGTTTTTT.

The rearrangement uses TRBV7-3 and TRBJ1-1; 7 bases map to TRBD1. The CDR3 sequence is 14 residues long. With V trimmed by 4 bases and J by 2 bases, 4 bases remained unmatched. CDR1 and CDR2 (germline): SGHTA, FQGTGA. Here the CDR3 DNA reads TGTGCCAGCAGCTCGAGGGACAGAAACACTGAAGCTTTCTTT. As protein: CASSSRDRNTEAFF. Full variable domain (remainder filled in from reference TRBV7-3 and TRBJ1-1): GAGVSQTPSNKVTEKGKYVELRCDPISGHTALYWYRQSLGQGPEFLIYFQGTGAADDSGLPNDRFFAVRPEGSVSTLKIQRTERGDSAVYLCASSSRDRNTEAFFGQGTRLTVV.

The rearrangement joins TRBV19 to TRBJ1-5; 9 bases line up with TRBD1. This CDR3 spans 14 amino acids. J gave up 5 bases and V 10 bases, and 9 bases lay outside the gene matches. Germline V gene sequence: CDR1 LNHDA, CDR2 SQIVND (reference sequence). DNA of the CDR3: TGTGCCACTAACAACAGGGGGCTTGATCAGCCCCAGCATTTT. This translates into CATNNRGLDQPQHF.

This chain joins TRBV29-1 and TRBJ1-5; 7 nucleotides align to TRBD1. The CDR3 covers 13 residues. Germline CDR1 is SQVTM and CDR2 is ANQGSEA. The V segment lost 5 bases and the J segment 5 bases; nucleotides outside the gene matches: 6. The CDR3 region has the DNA TGCAGCGTTCGGGCAGGGGGAGATCAGCCCCAGCATTTT. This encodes CSVRAGGDQPQHF.

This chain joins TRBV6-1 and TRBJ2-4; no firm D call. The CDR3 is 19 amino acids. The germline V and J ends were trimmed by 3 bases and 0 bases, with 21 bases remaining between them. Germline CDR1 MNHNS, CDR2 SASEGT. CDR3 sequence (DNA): TGTGCCAGCAGTGATTCTCCACACAGCAGTAACCGAGCCAAAAACATTCAGTACTTC. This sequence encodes CASSDSPHSSNRAKNIQYF.

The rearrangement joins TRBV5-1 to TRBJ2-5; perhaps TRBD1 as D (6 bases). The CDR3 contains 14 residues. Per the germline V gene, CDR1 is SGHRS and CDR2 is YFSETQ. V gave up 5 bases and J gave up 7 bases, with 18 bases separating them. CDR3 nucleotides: TGCGCCAGCAGACACCGGGACATAGGAGGGACCCAGTACTTC. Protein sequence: CASRHRDIGGTQYF.

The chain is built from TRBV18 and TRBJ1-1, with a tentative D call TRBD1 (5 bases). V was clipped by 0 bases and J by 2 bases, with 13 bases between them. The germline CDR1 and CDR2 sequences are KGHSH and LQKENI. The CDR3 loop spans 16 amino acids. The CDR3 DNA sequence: TGTGCCAGCTCACCACCGAGCAGGGCGGTTAACACTGAAGCTTTCTTT. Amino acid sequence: CASSPPSRAVNTEAFF. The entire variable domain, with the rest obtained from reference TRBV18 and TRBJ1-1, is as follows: NAGVMQNPRHLVRRRGQEARLRCSPMKGHSHVYWYRQLPEEGLKFMVYLQKENIIDESGMPKERFSAEFPKEGPSILRIQQVVRGDSAAYFCASSPPSRAVNTEAFFGQGTRLTVV.

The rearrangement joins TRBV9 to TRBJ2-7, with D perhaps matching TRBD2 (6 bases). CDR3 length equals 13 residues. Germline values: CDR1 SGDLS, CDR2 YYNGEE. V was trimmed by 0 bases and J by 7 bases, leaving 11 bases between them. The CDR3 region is CASSVGPSGEQYF. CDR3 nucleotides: TGTGCCAGCAGCGTAGGTCCGAGCGGGGAGCAGTACTTC.

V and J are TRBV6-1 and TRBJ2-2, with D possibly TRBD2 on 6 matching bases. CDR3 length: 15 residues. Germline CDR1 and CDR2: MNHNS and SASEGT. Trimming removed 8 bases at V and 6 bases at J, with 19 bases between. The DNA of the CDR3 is TGTGCCAGCCATACACCGGGAGCTAAGGCCGGGGAGCTGTTTTTT. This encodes CASHTPGAKAGELFF.

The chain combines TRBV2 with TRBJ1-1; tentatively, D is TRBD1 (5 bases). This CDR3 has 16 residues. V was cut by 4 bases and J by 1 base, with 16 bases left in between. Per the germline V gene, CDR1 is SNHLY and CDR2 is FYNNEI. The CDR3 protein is CASSGVGLGANTEAFF. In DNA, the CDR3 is TGTGCCAGCAGTGGTGTGGGGTTAGGGGCGAACACTGAAGCTTTCTTT.